Each of the 31 T cell receptor beta chains below was sequenced from the same sample in a study of cytomegalovirus exposure and HLA in healthy donors. The PCR ran on 60 Vbeta and 13 Jbeta primers. Clones were read by immunoSEQ multiplex PCR, and TCRdb kept only the in-frame ones, dropping some. Among more than 200,000 clones listed, 65% to 90% were seen once. Specimen: PBMCs. The source of these receptors is a girl aged 5-17 years in good health and CMV-seronegative.

This clone appeared a few times. The chain uses TRBV19 and TRBJ1-1, with TRBD1 matching 7 bases. V lost 6 bases to trimming and J lost 3 bases; unmatched junction nucleotides: 7. The CDR3 is made up of 14 amino acids. Germline CDR1 and CDR2: LNHDA and SQIVND (reference sequence). The CDR3 nucleotides are TGTGCCAGTAGGAGTGGACAGGCCTACACTGAAGCTTTCTTT. Protein sequence: CASRSGQAYTEAFF.

Details on this clone: Other DNA sequences in the same sample also yield this CDR3. The chain combines TRBV4-3 with TRBJ1-2; D may be TRBD1 (6 bases). V was shortened by 3 bases and J by 7 bases, with 15 bases between the two germline ends. The length of the CDR3 is 14 residues. The V gene's germline CDR1 is LGHNA and CDR2 YSLEER. Written as DNA, the CDR3 is TGCGCCAGCAGCCAGCTCTTCAGGGGCTCTGGCTACACCTTC. Translated, it gives CASSQLFRGSGYTF.

The table lists this clone with a count of one. The J gene is TRBJ1-2, the V gene TRBV2; 10 bases map to TRBD1. CDR3 size: 15 residues. V lost 6 bases to trimming and J lost 4 bases; unmatched junction nucleotides: 8. CDR1 is SNHLY, CDR2 FYNNEI, per germline. The CDR3 bases are TGTGCCAGCAGCTACCGGGACAGGGGTCTCTATGGCTACACCTTC. It translates to CASSYRDRGLYGYTF.

The chain has TRBV5-4 and TRBJ2-1; 16 nucleotides agree with TRBD2. This CDR3 spans 16 amino acids. Trimming at V came to 3 bases and at J to 10 bases, leaving 7 bases not matched to a gene. The germline gives CDR1 SGHNT, CDR2 YYREEE (reference sequence). Here the CDR3 reads CASSSAGTSGGVEQFF. The CDR3 DNA sequence: TGTGCCAGCAGCTCGGCAGGGACTAGCGGGGGGGTGGAGCAGTTCTTC. Variable domain in full (rest from reference TRBV5-4 and TRBJ2-1): ETGVTQSPTHLIKTRGQQVTLRCSSQSGHNTVSWYQQALGQGPQFIFQYYREEENGRGNFPPRFSGLQFPNYSSELNVNALELDDSALYLCASSSAGTSGGVEQFFGPGTRLTVL.

CDR3 nucleotides: TGTGCCAGCAGCGTCGGGGGAAATTCACCCCTCCACTTT. This translates into CASSVGGNSPLHF. The V call is TRBV5-6, the J call TRBJ1-6; D might be TRBD1 (5 bases). This CDR3 contains 13 residues. Germline loops: CDR1 SGHDT, CDR2 YYEEEE. Between the trimmed V and J ends, which lost 4 bases and 7 bases, there was a span of 9 bases.

The chain employs TRBV29-1 and TRBJ2-7, with a weak D call TRBD1 (7 bases). The V and J ends lost 7 bases and 3 bases respectively, with 13 bases between them. Looked up from germline, CDR1 is SQVTM and CDR2 is ANQGSEA. There are 12 residues in the CDR3. The CDR3 sequence: CSARDRIYEQYF. CDR3 bases: TGCAGCGCGCGGGACAGAATCTACGAGCAGTACTTC.

The chain couples TRBV6-5 to TRBJ1-3; 7 positions agree with TRBD1. After removal of 4 bases from V and 0 bases from J, the junction contained 3 bases not matched to a gene. The germline V gene has CDR1 MNHEY and CDR2 SVGAGI. The CDR3 sequence is 15 residues long. The CDR3 loop is CASSSGDSSGNTIYF. In nucleotides, the CDR3 is TGTGCCAGCAGTTCGGGGGACAGCTCTGGAAACACCATATATTTT.

The rearrangement joins TRBV7-8 to TRBJ2-5; 7 bases map to TRBD2. The CDR3 covers 17 residues. Germline CDR1 reads SGHVS; CDR2 reads FQNEAQ. The J segment lost 1 base and the V segment lost 4 bases, leaving 12 bases of the junction unmatched. The CDR3 spells CASSSMYSGRLQETQYF. As DNA, the CDR3 is TGTGCCAGCAGCTCCATGTATAGCGGGCGACTCCAAGAGACCCAGTACTTC.

The rearrangement uses TRBV19 and TRBJ1-4; D possibly corresponds to TRBD1 (5 bases). The CDR3 has 17 residues. Trimming shortened V by 6 bases and J by 4 bases, and 21 bases separated the two germline ends. Germline CDR1 and CDR2: LNHDA and SQIVND (reference sequence). The CDR3 sequence: CASSRTGPAGNNEKLFF. As DNA, the CDR3 is TGTGCCAGTAGCCGAACAGGTCCCGCAGGGAATAATGAAAAACTGTTTTTT.

The rearrangement joins TRBV4-2 to TRBJ2-1, with 7 bases lining up with TRBD2. CDR3 length: 16 residues. Trimming took 1 base from V and 8 from J; bases not matched to a gene: 11. Per germline, CDR1 LGHNA and CDR2 YNFKEQ. The CDR3 nucleotides read TGTGCCAGCAGCCAAGGGGGGGGGACTCCGGTATATGAGCAGTTCTTC. This gives the protein CASSQGGGTPVYEQFF.

The chain couples TRBV5-5 to TRBJ1-5; 7 bases are a match to TRBD1. Germline values: CDR1 SGHKS, CDR2 YYEKEE (reference sequence). The CDR3 has 15 residues. The junction had 11 bases not matched to a gene; V was cut back by 4 bases and J by 7 bases. CDR3: CASSRTGSARQPQHF. The CDR3 bases are TGTGCCAGCAGCAGGACAGGTTCCGCCCGGCAGCCCCAGCATTTT. Full variable domain (remainder filled in from reference TRBV5-5 and TRBJ1-5): DAGVTQSPTHLIKTRGQQVTLRCSPISGHKSVSWYQQVLGQGPQFIFQYYEKEERGRGNFPDRFSARQFPNYSSELNVNALLLGDSALYLCASSRTGSARQPQHFGDGTRLSIL.

CDR3 in DNA: TGTGCCAGCAGCCAAAAGTCTTGGGCAGGGGTCTATGACTATGGCTACACCTTC. Its translation: CASSQKSWAGVYDYGYTF. The chain uses TRBV4-2 and TRBJ1-2; a weak D match, TRBD1 (6 bases). Germline V gives CDR1 LGHNA, CDR2 YNFKEQ. This CDR3 is built from 18 residues. V gave up 2 bases and J gave up 3 bases, with 22 bases separating them.

This chain joins TRBV19 and TRBJ1-3, with D hard to call. Germline CDR1 is LNHDA and CDR2 is SQIVND (reference sequence). V was clipped by 7 bases and J by 4 bases, with 14 bases between them. CDR3 length equals 14 residues. The CDR3 is CASMAPQAGNTIYF. CDR3 coding DNA: TGTGCCAGTATGGCCCCCCAAGCGGGAAACACCATATATTTT.

Remarks on this clone: The junction shows a germline mismatch at one end, possibly a read error. Other DNA sequences of this sample code for an identical CDR3. This sequence joins TRBV27 and TRBJ1-3, with TRBD1 identical over 8 bases. The CDR3 loop spans 15 amino acids. Per the germline V gene, CDR1 is MNHEY and CDR2 is SMNVEV (reference sequence). CDR3: CASRDRTGSGNTIYF. DNA of the CDR3: TGCGCCAGCAGGGACCGGACAGGGTCTGGAAACACCATATATTTT.

The rearrangement uses TRBV10-1 and TRBJ1-2; TRBD1 matches at 9 bases. V dropped 6 bases and J dropped 8; count of bases not matched to a gene: 28. CDR1 and CDR2 (germline): WNHNN, SYGVQD (reference sequence). CDR3 size: 20 residues. The CDR3 DNA reads TGCGCCAGCAGAAGTAGGACAGGGGCCGATAAACCAGGGTCCGTATGCGGCTACACCTTC. It yields the protein CASRSRTGADKPGSVCGYTF.

The chain is built from TRBV9 and TRBJ2-3, with 11 bases identical to TRBD2. CDR1 and CDR2 from the germline V gene are SGDLS and YYNGEE. The CDR3 has 16 amino acids. Trimming took 3 bases from V and 2 from J; bases not matched to a gene: 5. The CDR3 DNA reads TGTGCCAGCAGCGAGGGGACTAGCGGTTACACAGATACGCAGTATTTT. This gives the protein CASSEGTSGYTDTQYF.

The rearrangement uses TRBV15 and TRBJ2-5; 7 nucleotides align to TRBD2. The CDR3 loop spans 17 amino acids. The germline CDR1 and CDR2 sequences are LNHNV and YYDKDF (reference sequence). V lost 1 base to trimming and J lost 1 base; unmatched junction nucleotides: 9. The CDR3 region has the DNA TGTGCCACCAGCAGAGGGGAGGGAGGGTACACCCAAGAGACCCAGTACTTC. It yields the protein CATSRGEGGYTQETQYF.

The J gene is TRBJ2-2, the V gene TRBV9; TRBD1 is a possible D gene (6 bases). The CDR3 consists of 15 residues. V lost 2 bases and J 2 bases, leaving 10 bases between the germline ends. Germline V gene lookup returns CDR1 SGDLS and CDR2 YYNGEE. CDR3 DNA sequence: TGTGCCAGCAGCGTCTTCGGGACAAACACCGGGGAGCTGTTTTTT. Residues: CASSVFGTNTGELFF.

V is TRBV7-9 and J is TRBJ1-1; no reliable D call. The CDR3 totals 14 residues. The germline V gene encodes CDR1 SEHNR and CDR2 FQNEAQ (reference sequence). Deletions cut 10 bases from V and 1 base from J, with 16 bases between. Here the CDR3 reads CATNLPGWNTEAFF. CDR3 bases: TGTGCCACCAACCTCCCGGGGTGGAACACTGAAGCTTTCTTT.

The chain is built from TRBV7-9 and TRBJ1-2; possibly TRBD1 for D (5 bases). Germline CDR1 SEHNR, CDR2 FQNEAQ (reference sequence). The CDR3 length is 18 residues. V was shortened by 2 bases and J by 0 bases, with 19 bases between the two germline ends. The CDR3 DNA is TGTGCCAGCAGCTTACCCTACATATCGACAGCTTCTAACTATGGCTACACCTTC. Its translation is CASSLPYISTASNYGYTF.

The J gene is TRBJ2-3, the V gene TRBV5-1; tentative D call: TRBD1 (6 bases). Between the trimmed V and J ends, which lost 2 bases and 3 bases, there was a span of 10 bases. Looked up from germline, CDR1 is SGHRS and CDR2 is YFSETQ. The CDR3 loop spans 14 amino acids. CDR3 coding DNA: TGCGCCAGCAGCTTAAGGACAGAAACAGATACGCAGTATTTT. Protein: CASSLRTETDTQYF.

The chain couples TRBV7-2 to TRBJ1-3; 8 nucleotides agree with TRBD1. This CDR3 is 15 amino acids long. Germline trimming cut 1 base from V and 9 bases from J; bases unmatched to any gene: 8. Germline V gene lookup returns CDR1 SGHTA and CDR2 FQGNSA. The DNA for the CDR3 is TGTGCCAGCAGCTTAGACAGGGGGAGGACCGGCACCATATATTTT. Translation: CASSLDRGRTGTIYF.

The V and J genes are TRBV19 and TRBJ1-2; 7 nucleotides align to TRBD1. In germline, CDR1 is LNHDA, CDR2 SQIVND (reference sequence). The trim removed 4 bases at V and 5 bases at J, leaving 4 bases unmatched. There are 13 residues in the CDR3. The CDR3 spells CASSTGGSYGYTF. In DNA, the CDR3 is TGTGCCAGTAGTACAGGGGGTTCTTATGGCTACACCTTC.

This chain joins TRBV5-1 and TRBJ2-5; 13 bases are a match to TRBD2. Germline lookup yields CDR1 SGHRS and CDR2 YFSETQ. Germline trimming cut 5 bases from V and 5 bases from J; bases unmatched to any gene: 9. CDR3 length: 16 amino acids. The CDR3 sequence is CASRSGLAGEGETQYF. CDR3 sequence (DNA): TGCGCCAGCAGATCTGGACTAGCGGGAGAAGGGGAGACCCAGTACTTC.

This chain links TRBV6-1 with TRBJ2-3, with a possible D match to TRBD2 (7 bases). Trimming removed 3 bases at V and 4 bases at J, with 8 bases between. This CDR3 contains 13 residues. Germline assignment: CDR1 MNHNS and CDR2 SASEGT. This CDR3 reads CASSERGPDTQYF. CDR3 DNA sequence: TGTGCCAGCAGTGAGCGGGGGCCAGATACGCAGTATTTT.

The V and J genes are TRBV11-2 and TRBJ1-5; TRBD1 matches 9 bases. The V segment lost 5 bases and the J segment 7 bases; nucleotides outside the gene matches: 6. The CDR3 is made up of 14 amino acids. Germline values: CDR1 SGHAT, CDR2 FQNNGV. Written as DNA, the CDR3 is TGTGCCAGCAGCCTAACAGGGGGCCAGCAGCCCCAGCATTTT. Residues: CASSLTGGQQPQHF.

The chain has TRBV13 and TRBJ2-2; D is uncertain. CDR3 size: 16 residues. V was trimmed by 1 base and J by 2 bases, leaving 11 bases between them. CDR1 and CDR2 from the germline V gene are PRHDT and FYEKMQ (reference sequence). The CDR3 loop reads CASSLDGGVNTGELFF. The CDR3 DNA reads as TGTGCCAGCAGCTTAGATGGTGGAGTAAACACCGGGGAGCTGTTTTTT.

This clone was recorded only once. The chain couples TRBV5-4 to TRBJ2-3; 8 bases agree with TRBD2. This CDR3 contains 13 residues. Germline V CDR1 and CDR2: SGHNT, YYREEE (reference sequence). With 6 bases clipped from V and 4 bases from J, the junction kept 4 bases outside the gene matches. The DNA of the CDR3 is TGTGCCAGCACCCTTAGCGGGGCAGATACGCAGTATTTT. This gives the protein CASTLSGADTQYF.

V gene TRBV7-2 combines with J gene TRBJ2-1, with D tentatively TRBD1 (5 bases). The CDR3 is 16 residues long. V lost 2 bases and J 0 bases, leaving 11 bases between the germline ends. Germline V gives CDR1 SGHTA, CDR2 FQGNSA. The CDR3 here is CASSLIRGLSYNEQFF. The CDR3 DNA follows: TGTGCCAGCAGCTTAATTAGGGGCCTCTCCTACAATGAGCAGTTCTTC.

The CDR3 DNA is TGTGCCAGCAGTTTAAGAGGACAGGGCGTGGATGAGCAGTTCTTC. Its translation is CASSLRGQGVDEQFF. The J gene is TRBJ2-1, the V gene TRBV28; the match to TRBD1 covers 8 bases. V shed 2 bases and J 8 bases; nucleotides not matched to a gene: 8. The CDR3 consists of 15 residues. CDR1 and CDR2 from the germline V gene are MDHEN and SYDVKM.

This chain joins TRBV29-1 and TRBJ2-1; D is perhaps TRBD2 (6 bases). The germline CDR1 and CDR2 sequences are SQVTM and ANQGSEA. Trimming removed 2 bases from V and 6 bases from J, with 17 bases in between. The CDR3 contains 15 residues. CDR3 DNA sequence: TGCAGCGTTGAAAAGGCGGGGTTCGGTCCCAATGAGCAGTTCTTC. Residues: CSVEKAGFGPNEQFF.